This TCR beta chain came from a study of immune heterogeneity within non-small cell lung tumors. Background on the study: There was 1 tumor not otherwise specified, along with 10 to 11 non-squamous carcinomas and 4 squamous cell carcinomas.

Genomic DNA extracted from bulk tumor tissue served as template. A total of 550 to 650 ng was used per sample. Far-apart biopsies, several per primary tumor, were taken during surgery. With untreated, newly diagnosed non-small cell lung cancer, the patients went on to undergo curative surgery. A first 10-cycle multiplex round used 32 V-gene and 13 J-gene primers on TCR beta CDR3. TCRdb re-derived calls from the multiplex PCR reads in MiXCR, one entry per CDR3 protein. The sample records under 7,500 distinct CDR3 sequences, around 23% being singletons. Overall study results and limits: Comparison across individual patients showed largely distinct high-frequency T-cell receptor beta clonotypes. Recurrence of the same dominant CDR3 beta clonotypes was seen across tumor sites within a patient, and site-unique high-frequency clones were present alongside them.

The germline V gene has CDR1 LNHDA and CDR2 SQIVND (reference sequence). The CDR3 runs 17 residues. Trimming took off 4 bases at V and 14 bases at J, with 30 bases between the two ends. Concerning this clonotype: Its antigen is unknown.

The chain has TRBV19 and TRBJ1-5, with a possible D match to TRBD1 (5 bases). Input material: lung tumor tissue. The origin of this receptor is a man aged 55 to 70 with non-small cell lung cancer. CDR3 region: CASSSLFVWDLNQREHF. The CDR3 DNA is TGTGCCAGTAGTAGTCTGTTTGTGTGGGACCTCAATCAGCGCGAGCATTTT.